This TCR beta chain was recovered during a study of T cell responses to AZD1222 COVID-19 vaccine. Assay used: immunoSEQ multiplex PCR; TCRdb lists only in-frame clones, some missing. The top ten hold approximately 6.3% of the sample, which has just under 90,000 clones, 88% seen once. This clonotype was obtained from an adult in good health. The sample in question was peripheral blood, obtained on day 0 of AZD1222 vaccination.

The CDR3: CASSAGLAGWGTQYF. The CDR3 region has the DNA TGCGCCAGCAGTGCCGGACTAGCGGGGTGGGGGACCCAGTACTTC. V is TRBV10-1 and J is TRBJ2-5; 12 bases fit TRBD2. Germline values: CDR1 WNHNN, CDR2 SYGVQD (reference sequence). The CDR3 loop spans 15 amino acids. The V gene end was trimmed by 4 bases and the J gene end by 7 bases; junction bases not matched to a gene: 7.